This paragraph covers one TCR beta chain sequence. Antigen: not known. Distinct nucleotide sequences in the sample also encode this CDR3. Germline CDR1 reads SGHRS; CDR2 reads YFSETQ. Germline trimming cut 4 bases from V and 1 base from J; bases unmatched to any gene: 3. The CDR3 spans 14 residues. The entry originates in a study of shared clonotypes between healthy human individuals. Overall study findings and caveats: Larger estimated richness was generally recorded for naive subsets relative to memory subsets.

The assay was immunoSEQ multiplex PCR, and TCRdb's table has in-frame clones only and misses some. The sample carries approximately 1,500,000 clones, around 97% recorded once. This TCR was recovered from a man aged 25-40 years in good health. Sequencing was carried out using naive CD4+ T cells sorted from blood. Specified subset: CD45RA+ positively selected. The chain joins TRBV5-1 to TRBJ2-5; 8 bases are shared with TRBD1. The CDR3 bases are TGCGCCAGCAGCGCAGGACAGGGCCAAGAGACCCAGTACTTC. Translating it yields CASSAGQGQETQYF.